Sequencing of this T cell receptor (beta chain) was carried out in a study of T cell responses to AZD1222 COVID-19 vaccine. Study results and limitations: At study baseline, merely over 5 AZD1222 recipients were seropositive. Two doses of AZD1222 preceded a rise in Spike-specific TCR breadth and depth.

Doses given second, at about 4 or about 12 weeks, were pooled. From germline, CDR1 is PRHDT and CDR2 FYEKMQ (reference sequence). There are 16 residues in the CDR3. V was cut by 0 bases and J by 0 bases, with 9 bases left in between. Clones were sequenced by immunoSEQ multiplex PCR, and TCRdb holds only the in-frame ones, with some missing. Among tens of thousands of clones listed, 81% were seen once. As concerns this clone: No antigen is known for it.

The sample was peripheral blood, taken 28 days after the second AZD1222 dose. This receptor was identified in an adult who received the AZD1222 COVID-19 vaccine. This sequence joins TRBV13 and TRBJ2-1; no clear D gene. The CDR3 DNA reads TGTGCCAGCAGCTTAGGCCGGCGGAGCTCCTACAATGAGCAGTTCTTC. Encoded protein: CASSLGRRSSYNEQFF.